Below, 2 T cell receptor beta chains from the same sample are listed, as sequenced in a study of shared T cell receptors in the human thymus. Clones were sequenced by immunoSEQ multiplex PCR, and TCRdb holds only the in-frame ones, with some missing. Counted here are some 720,000 clones, 70% to 90% occurring once; the ten biggest clones make up 0.0095% to 0.013%. This same sample was also taken into another study, of human thymus T cells.

The sample taken for sequencing was thymocytes. These receptors came from a boy younger than two with a congenital heart defect.

Remarks on this clone: The same CDR3 also results from other DNA sequences found in this sample. The CDR3 DNA follows: TGTGCCAGCAGTTCACAGGGGGCTAATCAGCCCCAGCATTTT. This codes for CASSSQGANQPQHF. V and J are TRBV27 and TRBJ1-5; TRBD1 matches 9 bases. The germline CDR1 and CDR2 sequences are MNHEY and SMNVEV (reference sequence). Losses at the gene ends were 4 bases for V and 4 bases for J; bases not matched to a gene: 2. This CDR3 has 14 residues.

As concerns this clone: The CDR3 ends on some other residue instead of the conserved phenylalanine or tryptophan, so this is likely a read error. The rearrangement uses TRBV30 and TRBJ1-1, with 11 bases identical to TRBD1. The CDR3 has 16 amino acids. Germline V gene lookup returns CDR1 GTSNPN and CDR2 SVGIG (reference sequence). The ends lost 8 bases at V and 0 bases at J; junction bases unmatched: 11. The CDR3 sequence is CAGLPGQGVLNTEAFS. CDR3 nucleotides: TGTGCCGGACTGCCGGGACAGGGGGTTTTGAACACTGAAGCTTTCTCT.